The 31 T cell receptor beta chains reported below all come from one sample, sequenced in a study of blood T cell repertoires in COVID-19. Sequenced by immunoSEQ multiplex PCR; TCRdb stores in-frame clones only, minus some. The profile shows 9,500 to 15,000 clones, approximately 89% of them singletons. The sequencing input was peripheral blood. The receptors originated from a human donor in a cohort sampled during active COVID-19.

The chain joins TRBV9 to TRBJ2-1; D gene ambiguous. The germline V gene has CDR1 SGDLS and CDR2 YYNGEE. This CDR3 is built from 13 residues. Trimming pared 0 bases from V and 6 bases from J, leaving 7 bases between. This CDR3 reads CASSVGLGNEQFF. The CDR3 DNA reads TGTGCCAGCAGCGTAGGGCTAGGCAATGAGCAGTTCTTC.

This sequence joins TRBV6-5 and TRBJ1-1, with D possibly TRBD1 on 5 matching bases. The CDR3 runs 14 residues. Germline lookup yields CDR1 MNHEY and CDR2 SVGAGI. Trimming stripped 7 bases from V and 6 bases from J, with 18 bases between. The DNA for the CDR3 is TGTGCCAGCACCGAAATCGAGACAGCCCCTGAAGCTTTCTTT. Translation: CASTEIETAPEAFF.

About this clone itself: In the same sample, other DNA sequences code for this CDR3. The gene calls are TRBV4-1 and TRBJ2-1; D gene uncertain. Trimming took off 0 bases at V and 7 bases at J, with 7 bases between the two ends. CDR1 is MGHRA, CDR2 YSYEKL, per germline. This CDR3 region has 13 residues. The CDR3 nucleotides are TGCGCCAGCAGCCAAGATTTCCTTAATGAGCAGTTCTTC. Protein product: CASSQDFLNEQFF.

V usage is TRBV5-5 and J usage is TRBJ2-5, with 10 bases matching TRBD1. Germline CDR1 SGHKS, CDR2 YYEKEE (reference sequence). V lost 4 bases and J lost 5; bases outside the gene matches: 5. This CDR3 spans 14 amino acids. The CDR3 region has the DNA TGTGCCAGCAGCCCGACAGGGGGCGGGGAGACCCAGTACTTC. Its translation: CASSPTGGGETQYF.

The chain has TRBV5-1 and TRBJ2-2, with 13 bases identical to TRBD2. Germline V gene data show CDR1 as SGHRS and CDR2 as YFSETQ. V shed 4 bases, J shed 6 bases, and the junction held 12 bases outside the gene matches. CDR3 length: 18 amino acids. The CDR3 DNA is TGCGCCAGCAGCCCGGACGGGACGGGACTAGCGGGACCCGGGGAGCTGTTTTTT. This encodes CASSPDGTGLAGPGELFF. The variable domain in full, completed from reference TRBV5-1 and TRBJ2-2, reads KAGVTQTPRYLIKTRGQQVTLSCSPISGHRSVSWYQQTPGQGLQFLFEYFSETQRNKGNFPGRFSGRQFSNSRSEMNVSTLELGDSALYLCASSPDGTGLAGPGELFFGEGSRLTVL.

The sample holds one count of this clone. The chain is built from TRBV28 and TRBJ2-7, with D possibly TRBD2 on 7 matching bases. Looked up from germline, CDR1 is MDHEN and CDR2 is SYDVKM. The length of the CDR3 is 13 residues. Trimming removed 5 bases from V and 0 bases from J, with 8 bases in between. CDR3 nucleotides: TGTGCCAGCAGTAGGGGGGGCTCCTACGAGCAGTACTTC. Amino acids: CASSRGGSYEQYF.

This clone was recorded only once. This chain connects TRBV6-5 to TRBJ1-2, with TRBD1 matching over 9 bases. Germline values: CDR1 MNHEY, CDR2 SVGAGI. The length of the CDR3 is 14 residues. The junction had 8 bases not matched to a gene; V was cut back by 4 bases and J by 8 bases. The CDR3 loop reads CASSSRDRDRGYTF. CDR3 sequence (DNA): TGTGCCAGCAGTTCCCGGGACAGGGACCGGGGCTACACCTTC.

This clone was seen a handful of times. The gene calls are TRBV9 and TRBJ2-3, with D possibly TRBD1 on 6 matching bases. CDR3 length: 15 amino acids. The V gene lost 6 bases and the J gene lost 0 bases, with 14 bases spanning the gap. The germline V gene encodes CDR1 SGDLS and CDR2 YYNGEE. The CDR3: CASNLGGPSTDTQYF. The CDR3 coding sequence is TGTGCCAGCAACCTAGGGGGTCCTAGCACAGATACGCAGTATTTT.

V and J are TRBV6-6 and TRBJ2-1; D is possibly TRBD2 (5 bases). With 4 bases removed from V and 7 bases from J, the gap between germline ends came to 14 bases. The length of the CDR3 is 14 residues. CDR1 is MNHNY and CDR2 is SVGAGI in the germline V gene (reference sequence). The CDR3 reads CASSSSLVLNEQFF. The CDR3 DNA reads as TGTGCCAGCAGTTCTTCACTAGTTCTAAATGAGCAGTTCTTC.

This sequence joins TRBV13 and TRBJ1-2, with 9 bases aligning to TRBD1. After removal of 2 bases from V and 0 bases from J, the junction contained 4 bases not matched to a gene. Germline V gene data show CDR1 as PRHDT and CDR2 as FYEKMQ (reference sequence). This CDR3 has 16 residues. CDR3 nucleotides: TGTGCCAGCAGCTTAAGTGGGACAGGGACTAACTATGGCTACACCTTC. Translated, it gives CASSLSGTGTNYGYTF.

The J gene is TRBJ2-5, the V gene TRBV28; possibly TRBD2 for D (7 bases). Trimming left V 0 bases short and J 3 bases short, with 17 bases between. The CDR3 has 17 amino acids. CDR1 and CDR2 from the germline V gene are MDHEN and SYDVKM. The DNA of the CDR3 is TGTGCCAGCAGTTTATGGACCTCAGGGGAGGGAGAAGAGACCCAGTACTTC. Amino acid sequence: CASSLWTSGEGEETQYF.

CDR3 region: CASSQGISEMSDTQYF. The CDR3 region has the DNA TGCGCCAGCAGCCAAGGTATTAGCGAGATGTCAGATACGCAGTATTTT. The V gene is TRBV4-3, the J gene TRBJ2-3, with D perhaps TRBD2 (5 bases). Germline lookup yields CDR1 LGHNA and CDR2 YSLEER. The CDR3 is made up of 16 amino acids. The germline V and J ends were trimmed by 1 base and 4 bases, with 15 bases remaining between them.

The genes are TRBV18 and TRBJ1-3; 7 positions match TRBD1. The CDR3 is 18 residues long. Germline CDR1 is KGHSH and CDR2 is LQKENI. With 2 bases clipped from V and 2 bases from J, the junction kept 12 bases outside the gene matches. The CDR3 reads CASSPATGMGRTGNTIYF. DNA for the CDR3: TGTGCCAGCTCACCAGCGACAGGGATGGGTCGGACTGGAAACACCATATATTTT.

The chain recombines TRBV4-2 with TRBJ2-7; TRBD2 matches 7 bases. This CDR3 comprises 14 residues. The ends lost 0 bases at V and 4 bases at J; junction bases unmatched: 3. Germline CDR1 LGHNA, CDR2 YNFKEQ. This CDR3 reads CASSQDAGVYEQYF. Written as DNA, the CDR3 is TGTGCCAGCAGCCAAGACGCGGGGGTGTACGAGCAGTACTTC.

This sequence joins TRBV28 and TRBJ2-7; possible D gene TRBD2, 7 bases. The CDR3 is 16 residues long. Germline V gene sequence: CDR1 MDHEN, CDR2 SYDVKM. V lost 5 bases, J lost 5 bases, and 22 bases lay in between. The CDR3 DNA reads TGTGCCAGCAGTCGGGGCTTGGGCAGGGGAGGGAACGAGCAGTACTTC. This translates into CASSRGLGRGGNEQYF.

The J gene is TRBJ2-7, the V gene TRBV4-2; TRBD2 agrees at 9 bases. The CDR3 runs 16 residues. Unmatched junction bases numbered 9, after V lost 1 base and J lost 5 bases. Germline CDR1 LGHNA, CDR2 YNFKEQ. The CDR3 region is CASSQGGAGGLNEQYF. CDR3 coding DNA: TGTGCCAGCAGCCAAGGGGGGGCGGGGGGGCTTAACGAGCAGTACTTC.

This clone was seen a single time. The chain has TRBV18 and TRBJ2-7, with TRBD1 matching over 8 bases. The junction had 6 bases not matched to a gene; V was cut back by 3 bases and J by 5 bases. This CDR3 region has 14 residues. CDR1 and CDR2 from the germline V gene are KGHSH and LQKENI. The CDR3 DNA reads TGTGCCAGCTCACCCTCCAGGGGGCGCGACGAGCAGTACTTC. Protein product: CASSPSRGRDEQYF.

CDR3 sequence: CASSFSGNEQFF. The CDR3 DNA reads as TGTGCCAGCAGCTTCTCGGGGAATGAGCAGTTCTTC. The J gene is TRBJ2-1, the V gene TRBV11-3; tentative D call: TRBD2 (5 bases). Germline loops: CDR1 SGHNT, CDR2 YENEEA. This CDR3 is built from 12 residues. With 3 bases removed from V and 7 bases from J, the gap between germline ends came to 7 bases.

This clone was detected only once. CDR3 sequence reads: CASSFREAGVGDEQFF. The CDR3 nucleotides read TGCGCCAGCAGCTTTAGGGAGGCGGGAGTCGGCGATGAGCAGTTCTTC. The chain carries TRBV5-1 and TRBJ2-1; 7 bases are shared with TRBD2. Per germline, CDR1 SGHRS and CDR2 YFSETQ. CDR3 length equals 16 residues. Germline trimming cut 2 bases from V and 8 bases from J; bases unmatched to any gene: 13.

The gene calls are TRBV7-8 and TRBJ2-5; the D gene is possibly TRBD1 (6 bases). Germline V lookup: CDR1 SGHVS, CDR2 FQNEAQ. The length of the CDR3 is 13 residues. V lost 5 bases to trimming and J lost 5 bases, with 12 bases between them. CDR3 sequence reads: CASSNRQAETQYF. The DNA for the CDR3 is TGTGCCAGCAGCAACAGACAGGCGGAGACCCAGTACTTC.

This chain connects TRBV4-1 to TRBJ2-7, with 8 nucleotides matching TRBD2. J lost 1 base, V lost 1 base, and 9 bases had no gene match. The CDR3 covers 17 residues. The germline V gene encodes CDR1 MGHRA and CDR2 YSYEKL. CDR3 DNA sequence: TGCGCCAGCAGCCAAGGAGACGGACTAGCCAGGTCCTACGAGCAGTACTTC. Its translation: CASSQGDGLARSYEQYF.

This clone was counted between two and nine times. V usage is TRBV11-2 and J usage is TRBJ1-2, with D hard to call. This CDR3 comprises 14 residues. The germline gives CDR1 SGHAT, CDR2 FQNNGV. Trimming shortened V by 7 bases and J by 6 bases, and 18 bases separated the two germline ends. The CDR3 sequence is CASTENGAGDGYTF. The CDR3 coding sequence is TGTGCCAGCACGGAAAATGGCGCGGGAGATGGCTACACCTTC.

V is TRBV11-1 and J is TRBJ2-7, with D maybe TRBD1 (6 bases). CDR1 and CDR2 (germline): SGHAT, FQDESV (reference sequence). Trimming took off 4 bases at V and 0 bases at J, with 13 bases between the two ends. The CDR3 totals 15 residues. Written as DNA, the CDR3 is TGTGCCAGCAGCTCCCCCGGGACACTCTCCTACGAGCAGTACTTC. It translates to CASSSPGTLSYEQYF.

The rearrangement links TRBV5-1 to TRBJ2-1; no reliable D call. This CDR3 region has 15 residues. V gave up 1 base and J gave up 1 base, with 9 bases separating them. Germline V lookup: CDR1 SGHRS, CDR2 YFSETQ. Here the CDR3 DNA reads TGCGCCAGCAGCTTGACCTACTCTTCCTACAATGAGCAGTTCTTC. Translation: CASSLTYSSYNEQFF.

This chain uses TRBV10-3 with TRBJ2-7; possible D gene TRBD2, 5 bases. V lost 3 bases and J 5 bases, leaving 11 bases between the germline ends. In germline, CDR1 is ENHRY, CDR2 SYGVKD. CDR3 length: 13 residues. The CDR3 region has the DNA TGTGCCATCAGTGAAACTAGGTACCACGAGCAGTACTTC. The encoded protein is CAISETRYHEQYF.

The genes are TRBV2 and TRBJ2-7, with D possibly being TRBD2 (6 bases). Looked up from germline, CDR1 is SNHLY and CDR2 is FYNNEI. With 3 bases removed from V and 0 bases from J, the gap between germline ends came to 12 bases. This CDR3 is built from 15 residues. The DNA for the CDR3 is TGTGCCAGCAGTGATGGGCGGGACCCCTCCTACGAGCAGTACTTC. Its translation is CASSDGRDPSYEQYF.

V usage is TRBV7-9 and J usage is TRBJ1-2, with TRBD1 as a possible D gene (6 bases). V was trimmed by 5 bases and J by 1 base, leaving 14 bases between them. Germline V CDR1 and CDR2: SEHNR, FQNEAQ (reference sequence). This CDR3 region has 15 residues. The CDR3 reads CASSELPDSNYGYTF. As DNA, the CDR3 is TGTGCCAGCAGCGAACTTCCGGACAGTAACTATGGCTACACCTTC.

This clone was counted once. The genes are TRBV7-9 and TRBJ2-7, with 9 bases lining up with TRBD2. V lost 5 bases, J lost 4 bases, and 9 bases stayed unmatched. The V gene's germline CDR1 is SEHNR and CDR2 FQNEAQ (reference sequence). This CDR3 has 15 residues. The CDR3 loop reads CASSGLGGRVYEQYF. For the CDR3, the DNA is TGTGCCAGCAGCGGCCTTGGCGGGAGGGTATACGAGCAGTACTTC.

This chain links TRBV7-6 with TRBJ2-7; 9 bases are shared with TRBD2. The V and J ends lost 5 bases and 0 bases, in that order; junction bases with no gene match: 8. CDR3 size: 16 residues. Germline values: CDR1 SGHVS, CDR2 FNYEAQ. The CDR3 protein is CASSPTVSGSSYEQYF. CDR3 DNA sequence: TGTGCCAGCAGCCCGACCGTTAGCGGGAGCTCCTACGAGCAGTACTTC.

This chain links TRBV19 with TRBJ2-5, with TRBD2 identical over 12 bases. Germline-derived CDR1 and CDR2 are LNHDA and SQIVND (reference sequence). Trimming took 10 bases from V and 5 from J; bases not matched to a gene: 8. This CDR3 comprises 14 residues. CDR3 DNA: TGTGCCACCGGAGGACTAGCGGGGTTCGAGACCCAGTACTTC. Its protein is CATGGLAGFETQYF.

V is TRBV5-1 and J is TRBJ2-3; possibly TRBD1 for D (6 bases). This CDR3 is built from 17 residues. V lost 4 bases to trimming and J lost 2 bases, with 20 bases between them. Looked up from germline, CDR1 is SGHRS and CDR2 is YFSETQ. The CDR3 region is CASSSPGQEIATDTQYF. DNA of the CDR3: TGCGCCAGCAGCAGTCCGGGACAAGAAATTGCCACAGATACGCAGTATTTT.